Below are 26 T cell receptor beta chains sequenced from a single sample in a study of OX40 agonist ivuxolimab in advanced cancers. TCRdb's copy holds only in-frame clones and misses some; the assay was immunoSEQ multiplex PCR. Of about 31,000 clones in the sample, approximately 87% were seen once. Source: CD4+ or CD8+ T cells sorted from blood, taken in a trial of the OX40 agonist ivuxolimab. The origin of the receptors is an adult with an advanced solid tumor such as melanoma, head and neck, liver or kidney cancer.

The V gene is TRBV7-6, the J gene TRBJ2-2, with 7 bases aligning to TRBD1. V was clipped by 1 base and J by 3 bases; unmatched bases: 5. CDR3 length: 16 amino acids. The V gene's germline CDR1 is SGHVS and CDR2 FNYEAQ. The CDR3, as DNA: TGTGCCAGCAGCTTAGAAGGGACAGCCTACACCGGGGAGCTGTTTTTT. This gives the protein CASSLEGTAYTGELFF.

The CDR3 DNA reads TGTGCCAGTAGTATTTTTTCGAGCCTTACCGGGGAGCTGTTTTTT. Its translation is CASSIFSSLTGELFF. The chain recombines TRBV19 with TRBJ2-2; D gene unclear. Looked up from germline, CDR1 is LNHDA and CDR2 is SQIVND (reference sequence). The germline V and J ends were trimmed by 3 bases and 5 bases, with 13 bases remaining between them. This CDR3 comprises 15 residues.

V gene TRBV5-1 combines with J gene TRBJ2-2; 10 nucleotides match TRBD1. V lost 3 bases to trimming and J lost 3 bases; unmatched junction nucleotides: 2. The CDR3 spans 15 residues. Germline values: CDR1 SGHRS, CDR2 YFSETQ. The CDR3, as DNA: TGCGCCAGCAGCTACGGGACAGGGGACACCGGGGAGCTGTTTTTT. Translation: CASSYGTGDTGELFF.

The chain carries TRBV2 and TRBJ2-3; 10 bases agree with TRBD2. After removal of 7 bases from V and 0 bases from J, the junction contained 7 bases not matched to a gene. The CDR3 extends over 16 amino acids. The germline CDR1 and CDR2 sequences are SNHLY and FYNNEI. The CDR3 DNA reads as TGTGCCAGCAAGCGACTAGCGGGCACTAGCACAGATACGCAGTATTTT. Amino acids: CASKRLAGTSTDTQYF.

This chain connects TRBV7-9 to TRBJ2-6, with D hard to call. This CDR3 is 14 amino acids long. Germline V gene lookup returns CDR1 SEHNR and CDR2 FQNEAQ (reference sequence). Trimming pared 1 base from V and 2 bases from J, leaving 3 bases between. CDR3 sequence: CASSLVTGANVLTF. The CDR3 DNA sequence: TGTGCCAGCAGCTTAGTCACTGGGGCCAACGTCCTGACTTTC.

In its sample, this clone was seen once. V gene TRBV5-4 combines with J gene TRBJ1-3; TRBD1 aligns across 8 bases. V lost 2 bases to trimming and J lost 4 bases; unmatched junction nucleotides: 5. CDR1 and CDR2 from the germline V gene are SGHNT and YYREEE (reference sequence). This CDR3 comprises 15 residues. Here the CDR3 DNA reads TGTGCCAGCAGCTTTGGACAGGGAGCAGGAAACACCATATATTTT. Amino acid sequence: CASSFGQGAGNTIYF.

The chain carries TRBV28 and TRBJ1-2; maybe TRBD1 (5 bases). Germline-derived CDR1 and CDR2 are MDHEN and SYDVKM. This CDR3 has 11 amino acids. Trimming removed 7 bases at V and 8 bases at J, with 11 bases between. The CDR3 protein is CASKRGRGYTF. The CDR3 DNA is TGTGCCAGCAAGCGGGGCCGGGGCTACACCTTC.

The V and J genes are TRBV18 and TRBJ2-1, with 14 bases aligning to TRBD2. V was pared by 2 bases and J by 4 bases, with 7 bases of the junction left unmatched. Germline V gene data show CDR1 as KGHSH and CDR2 as LQKENI. The CDR3 consists of 18 residues. CDR3 DNA sequence: TGTGCCAGCTCACCAGGGACTAGCGGGAGCAAGATATACAATGAGCAGTTCTTC. Its protein is CASSPGTSGSKIYNEQFF.

This clone was observed a handful of times. V is TRBV7-2 and J is TRBJ2-7; TRBD2 matches 10 bases. Trimming removed 5 bases from V and 2 bases from J; junction bases left unmatched: 9. From germline, CDR1 is SGHTA and CDR2 FQGNSA. The CDR3 length is 16 residues. The CDR3 region is CASSRGVAGGTYEQYF. CDR3 DNA sequence: TGTGCCAGCAGCCGAGGGGTAGCGGGAGGTACCTACGAGCAGTACTTC.

The V call is TRBV12-5, the J call TRBJ2-2; the D gene is possibly TRBD2 (6 bases). The CDR3 has 15 amino acids. CDR1 and CDR2 (germline): LGHNT, FRNRAP. V was clipped by 8 bases and J by 1 base, with 14 bases between them. The CDR3 reads CASSRGIENTGELFF. The CDR3 nucleotides are TGTGCTAGTAGTCGGGGGATAGAGAACACCGGGGAGCTGTTTTTT.

The CDR3 sequence is CASSFSGPVWGYGYTF. The CDR3 nucleotides are TGTGCCAGCAGCTTCTCCGGGCCTGTGTGGGGCTATGGCTACACCTTC. V is TRBV28 and J is TRBJ1-2; D remains ambiguous. This CDR3 is built from 16 residues. CDR1 MDHEN and CDR2 SYDVKM come from the germline V gene. V was shortened by 6 bases and J by 4 bases, with 21 bases between the two germline ends.

J is TRBJ1-5 and V is TRBV6-5; possible D gene TRBD1, 5 bases. Trimming shortened V by 6 bases and J by 6 bases, and 18 bases separated the two germline ends. The V gene's germline CDR1 is MNHEY and CDR2 SVGAGI. This CDR3 comprises 15 residues. Written as DNA, the CDR3 is TGTGCCAGCAGACCCGAGCCCGGAGGGGCTCAGCCCCAGCATTTT. Residues: CASRPEPGGAQPQHF.

This chain links TRBV5-1 with TRBJ2-5; TRBD1 or TRBD2 may be the D gene (5 bases each). Germline V CDR1 and CDR2: SGHRS, YFSETQ. The CDR3 sequence is 16 residues long. V lost 2 bases and J lost 5, with 19 bases in between. CDR3 nucleotides: TGCGCCAGCAGCTTATTTAACGACAGAGGGACGGAGACCCAGTACTTC. It translates to CASSLFNDRGTETQYF.

V usage is TRBV11-2 and J usage is TRBJ1-5; D remains ambiguous. In germline, CDR1 is SGHAT, CDR2 FQNNGV. V was cut by 1 base and J by 9 bases, with 13 bases left in between. The CDR3 length is 14 residues. CDR3 residues: CASSLAEPRSPQHF. CDR3 bases: TGTGCCAGCAGCTTAGCGGAACCCCGGTCGCCCCAGCATTTT.

The chain employs TRBV5-6 and TRBJ2-5; D not certain. Between the trimmed V and J ends, which lost 4 bases and 2 bases, there was a span of 12 bases. This CDR3 contains 14 residues. Germline-derived CDR1 and CDR2 are SGHDT and YYEEEE. The CDR3 DNA sequence: TGTGCCAGCAGCCGACCGGGTGGGCAAGAGACCCAGTACTTC. Its translation: CASSRPGGQETQYF.

A single count supports this clone. The chain combines TRBV10-3 with TRBJ2-7; 11 positions match TRBD1. Germline V gene sequence: CDR1 ENHRY, CDR2 SYGVKD. With 10 bases clipped from V and 2 bases from J, the junction kept 7 bases outside the gene matches. The CDR3 contains 14 residues. The CDR3, as DNA: TGTGCCACGCTGGACAGGGGGCTTCCCTACGAGCAGTACTTC. Translation gives CATLDRGLPYEQYF.

Written as DNA, the CDR3 is TGTGCCAGCAGTTTAGGAGCGTCTAGCGGAACCTACGAGCAGTACTTC. Encoded protein: CASSLGASSGTYEQYF. The chain has TRBV28 and TRBJ2-5; TRBD2 aligns across 7 bases. The closer fit of TRBJ2-7 to the DNA end suggests the J call may be wrong. Germline CDR1 reads MDHEN; CDR2 reads SYDVKM. The CDR3 is 16 residues long.

This CDR3 reads CASSLARWADTQYF. DNA of the CDR3: TGTGCCAGCTCACTGGCCCGGTGGGCAGATACGCAGTATTTT. V is TRBV18 and J is TRBJ2-3; D gene uncertain. There are 14 residues in the CDR3. V gave up 4 bases and J gave up 4 bases, with 12 bases separating them. Looked up from germline, CDR1 is KGHSH and CDR2 is LQKENI. Variable domain in full (rest from reference TRBV18 and TRBJ2-3): NAGVMQNPRHLVRRRGQEARLRCSPMKGHSHVYWYRQLPEEGLKFMVYLQKENIIDESGMPKERFSAEFPKEGPSILRIQQVVRGDSAAYFCASSLARWADTQYFGPGTRLTVL.

The V call is TRBV19, the J call TRBJ2-1; a weak D match, TRBD2 (7 bases). The V gene lost 1 base and the J gene lost 8 bases, with 9 bases spanning the gap. The CDR3 is 13 residues long. The V gene's germline CDR1 is LNHDA and CDR2 SQIVND (reference sequence). CDR3 coding DNA: TGTGCCAGTAGTATAGTAGGGGGGGATGAGCAGTTCTTC. Its protein product is CASSIVGGDEQFF.

The chain combines TRBV4-1 with TRBJ2-7; 7 nucleotides line up with TRBD2. The CDR3 loop spans 17 amino acids. CDR1 and CDR2 (germline): MGHRA, YSYEKL. V dropped 3 bases and J dropped 5; count of bases not matched to a gene: 16. The CDR3 DNA reads TGCGCCAGCAGCCAGGGGGTCCGGGGCGGGAGCGTGCACGAGCAGTACTTC. The encoded protein is CASSQGVRGGSVHEQYF.

The genes are TRBV4-2 and TRBJ2-7, with a weak D call TRBD1 (5 bases). CDR3 size: 15 residues. CDR1 LGHNA and CDR2 YNFKEQ come from the germline V gene. With 0 bases removed from V and 3 bases from J, the gap between germline ends came to 12 bases. Here the CDR3 DNA reads TGTGCCAGCAGCCAAGATACAACAGGTCTCTACGAGCAGTACTTC. Translated: CASSQDTTGLYEQYF.

This clone has a handful of counts. One end of the junction fails to match germline, which may point to a read error. The chain employs TRBV5-1 and TRBJ2-1; 14 bases line up with TRBD2. Germline V gene sequence: CDR1 SGHRS, CDR2 YFSETQ. This CDR3 has 14 amino acids. In DNA form, the CDR3 reads TGCGCCAGCAGCTTGGAGGGACTAGCGGGAGCTAGGGTCTTC. Translating gives CASSLEGLAGARVF.

The rearrangement joins TRBV28 to TRBJ1-2; the D is unclear. The CDR3 has 13 residues. Trimming left V 1 base short and J 4 bases short, with 7 bases between. Germline CDR1 is MDHEN and CDR2 is SYDVKM. CDR3 sequence (DNA): TGTGCCAGCAGTTTATTTTACAGCTATGGCTACACCTTC. It translates to CASSLFYSYGYTF.

This clone was observed a few times. The chain employs TRBV29-1 and TRBJ2-1, with D tentatively TRBD1 or TRBD2 (5 bases each). Trimming removed 7 bases from V and 0 bases from J, with 7 bases in between. Per germline, CDR1 SQVTM and CDR2 ANQGSEA. The CDR3 loop spans 12 amino acids. The CDR3 DNA is TGCAGCGCGGGGCTCTCCTACAATGAGCAGTTCTTC. Encoded protein: CSAGLSYNEQFF.

J is TRBJ1-1 and V is TRBV10-3; unclear D gene. The CDR3 has 13 amino acids. Germline V gene sequence: CDR1 ENHRY, CDR2 SYGVKD. V lost 8 bases and J 3 bases, leaving 13 bases between the germline ends. The CDR3 reads CAIWREPHTEAFF. DNA for the CDR3: TGTGCCATCTGGAGAGAGCCCCACACTGAAGCTTTCTTT.

This chain connects TRBV5-1 to TRBJ1-1; D is undetermined. Looked up from germline, CDR1 is SGHRS and CDR2 is YFSETQ. Between the trimmed V and J ends, which lost 3 bases and 0 bases, there was a span of 6 bases. This CDR3 spans 13 amino acids. The CDR3 nucleotides read TGCGCCAGCAGCTCGATAATGAACACTGAAGCTTTCTTT. Residues: CASSSIMNTEAFF.